This T cell receptor (beta chain) was found in a study of T and B cells in COVID-19 patients. From blood, about 250-500 ng of genomic DNA served as TRB template. TRB rearrangements were amplified by multiplex PCR with BIOMED2 TRB-A/B primers. TCRdb called the multiplex PCR reads again in MiXCR, with one record for every CDR3 protein. The sample contains around 8,700 distinct CDR3 sequences, roughly two fifths of which appear only once. This CDR3 comprises 13 residues. The germline V gene encodes CDR1 MNHEY and CDR2 SMNVEV (reference sequence). The V end was cut by 5 bases, the J end by 1 base, with 8 bases between.

The sequencing sample was made of blood. The sequence was collected from a human donor with active COVID-19. The chain is built from TRBV27 and TRBJ1-1; possible D gene TRBD1, 5 bases. CDR3 region: CASSRGWNTEAFF. The CDR3 nucleotides read TGTGCCAGCAGTCGGGGGTGGAACACTGAAGCTTTCTTT.